This T cell receptor beta chain was documented in a study of cytomegalovirus exposure and HLA in healthy donors. The PCR used 60 Vbeta and 13 Jbeta primers. Profiled with immunoSEQ multiplex PCR; TCRdb holds only in-frame clones, not every one. This sample's table reports approximately 120,000 clones. V lost 5 bases and J 4 bases, leaving 16 bases between the germline ends. The germline CDR1 and CDR2 sequences are SEHNR and FQNEAQ (reference sequence). The CDR3 length is 15 residues. The sequenced sample consisted of PBMCs. The chain couples TRBV7-9 to TRBJ2-3; D perhaps matches TRBD1 (5 bases). The receptor was isolated from a young man in good health and CMV-seronegative. CDR3 loop: CASSGEPGRADTQYF. The CDR3 coding sequence is TGTGCCAGCAGCGGTGAGCCAGGGCGAGCAGATACGCAGTATTTT.